This is a list of T cell receptor beta chains from one sample in a study of blood T cells in healthy people across ages. TCRdb passed the 5' RACE reads through MiXCR, listing each CDR3 protein once. The sample has 700,000 or so distinct CDR3 sequences, 40% to 45% seen once. Material: blood. These receptors all stem from a man older than 75 in good health. CDR3s include the opening cysteine and the closing phenylalanine or tryptophan. A D gene is named only where the DNA matches it firmly.

CASNLDGFSEQYF	TRBV9	TRBJ2-7	-
CSARTTGDGQPQHF	TRBV20-1	TRBJ1-5	TRBD1
CASSGRRTLHYNEQFF	TRBV3-1	TRBJ2-1	-
CASRQDRGPETQYF	TRBV6-5	TRBJ2-5	TRBD1
CASRNGTSNEQFF	TRBV11-2	TRBJ2-1	TRBD2
CASSPLAGVGPDTQYF	TRBV7-8	TRBJ2-3	TRBD2
CAISDRGTQTQYF	TRBV10-3	TRBJ2-5	-
CASSKAPRRETDTQYF	TRBV21-1	TRBJ2-3	-
CSASFGQVGEQYF	TRBV20-1	TRBJ2-7	-
CSARDARRTDNSPLHF	TRBV20-1	TRBJ1-6	-
CASSRGQVYQETQYF	TRBV19	TRBJ2-5	-
CSPSGSRYEQYF	TRBV29-1	TRBJ2-7	-
CSASFGKYNEQFF	TRBV20-1	TRBJ2-1	-
CASSRTGGWNTDTQYF	TRBV4-1	TRBJ2-3	TRBD1
CASSLVAGRYEQYF	TRBV12-3/TRBV12-4	TRBJ2-7	-
CASRGDKGSYEQYF	TRBV12-3/TRBV12-4	-	-
CSANRPTGGQETQYF	TRBV20-1	TRBJ2-5	TRBD1